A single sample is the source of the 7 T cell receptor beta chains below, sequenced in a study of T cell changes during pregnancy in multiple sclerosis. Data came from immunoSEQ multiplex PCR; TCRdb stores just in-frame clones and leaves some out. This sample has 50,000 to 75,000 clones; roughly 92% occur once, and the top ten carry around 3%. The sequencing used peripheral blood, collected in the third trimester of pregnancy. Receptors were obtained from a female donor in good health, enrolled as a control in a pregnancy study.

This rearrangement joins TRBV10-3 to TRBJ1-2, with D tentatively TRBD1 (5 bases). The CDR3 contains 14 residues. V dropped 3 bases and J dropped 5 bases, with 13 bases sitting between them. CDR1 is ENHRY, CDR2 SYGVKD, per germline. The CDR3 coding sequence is TGTGCCATCAGTGAACCGCGACAGCCGTATGGCTACACCTTC. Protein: CAISEPRQPYGYTF.

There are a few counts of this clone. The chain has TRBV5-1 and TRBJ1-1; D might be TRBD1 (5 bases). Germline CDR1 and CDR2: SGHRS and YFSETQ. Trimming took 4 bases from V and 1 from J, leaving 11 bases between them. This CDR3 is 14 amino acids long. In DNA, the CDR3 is TGCGCCAGCAGCCGTCTCCAGGGGAACACTGAAGCTTTCTTT. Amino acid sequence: CASSRLQGNTEAFF. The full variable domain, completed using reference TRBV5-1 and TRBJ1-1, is KAGVTQTPRYLIKTRGQQVTLSCSPISGHRSVSWYQQTPGQGLQFLFEYFSETQRNKGNFPGRFSGRQFSNSRSEMNVSTLELGDSALYLCASSRLQGNTEAFFGQGTRLTVV.

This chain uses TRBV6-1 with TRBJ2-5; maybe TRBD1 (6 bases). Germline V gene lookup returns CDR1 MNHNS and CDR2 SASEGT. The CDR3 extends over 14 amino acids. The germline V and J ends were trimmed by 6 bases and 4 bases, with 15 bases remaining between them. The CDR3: CASSPTTGRETQYF. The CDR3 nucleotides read TGTGCCAGCAGCCCAACCACAGGGCGAGAGACCCAGTACTTC.

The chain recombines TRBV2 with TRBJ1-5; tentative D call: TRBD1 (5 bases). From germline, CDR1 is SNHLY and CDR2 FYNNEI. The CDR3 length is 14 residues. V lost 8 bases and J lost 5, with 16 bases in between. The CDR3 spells CASCNQGTDQPQHF. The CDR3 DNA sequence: TGTGCCAGCTGCAACCAGGGAACTGATCAGCCCCAGCATTTT.

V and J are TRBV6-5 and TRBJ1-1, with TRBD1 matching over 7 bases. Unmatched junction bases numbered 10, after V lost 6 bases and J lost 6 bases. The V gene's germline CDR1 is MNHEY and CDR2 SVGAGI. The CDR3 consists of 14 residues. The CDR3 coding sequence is TGTGCCAGCAGCTTTAACAGGGGTGGCGCTGAAGCTTTCTTT. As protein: CASSFNRGGAEAFF.

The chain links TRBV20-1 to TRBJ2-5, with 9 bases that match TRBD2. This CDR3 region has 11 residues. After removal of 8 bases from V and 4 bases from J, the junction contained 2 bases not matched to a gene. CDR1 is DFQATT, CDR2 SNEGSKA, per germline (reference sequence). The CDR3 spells CSILAGETQYF. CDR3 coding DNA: TGCAGTATACTAGCGGGAGAGACCCAGTACTTC.

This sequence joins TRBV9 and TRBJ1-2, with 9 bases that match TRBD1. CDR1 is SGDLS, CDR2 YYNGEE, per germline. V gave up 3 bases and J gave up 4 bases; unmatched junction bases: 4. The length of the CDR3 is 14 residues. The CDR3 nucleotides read TGTGCCAGCAGCGGAGACAGGGGGAGCTATGGCTACACCTTC. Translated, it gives CASSGDRGSYGYTF.